This entry features one TCR beta chain sequence. As yet, its antigen is unknown. The data stem from a study of T cell responses to AZD1222 COVID-19 vaccine. On the study more broadly: It was second doses at about 4 or about 12 weeks that were pooled.

Study outcomes and limitations: Two AZD1222 administrations were followed by greater Spike-specific TCR breadth and depth. The CD4 TCRs associated with vaccination extended across spike and predominated at 160-218 and 743-854. Donor demographics were predominantly white British with a female majority; clonal diversity may be underestimated.

The CDR3 has 17 amino acids. Deletions cut 1 base from V and 8 bases from J, with 20 bases between. The V gene's germline CDR1 is SGHTA and CDR2 FQGNSA. Sequencing used immunoSEQ multiplex PCR; TCRdb keeps in-frame clones, though not all of them. The data contain some 170,000 clones, more than 85% of them seen just once; the ten biggest clones take up 0.9%. V usage is TRBV7-2 and J usage is TRBJ2-2; possible D gene TRBD2, 6 bases. The sequence was collected from an adult in good health. Specimen: peripheral blood, collected on day 0 of AZD1222 vaccination. As DNA, the CDR3 is TGTGCCAGCAGCTTAGTTGGTCTAGCGCGAAAGATGGGGGAGCTGTTTTTT. Translated: CASSLVGLARKMGELFF.